The 21 T cell receptor beta chains presented below share a single source sample, sequenced in a study of T cells in Graves' hyperthyroidism and ophthalmopathy. The CDR3 regions of TCR beta were amplified from RNA transcripts. TCR CDR3 underwent first-round RT-PCR with the HTBI primer set. TCRdb independently ran MiXCR on the multiplex PCR reads; one entry per CDR3 protein. The sample yields some 530,000 distinct CDR3 sequences, roughly 23% seen once. Sequenced sample: blood. These receptors were taken from a woman in her 70s with Graves' ophthalmopathy.

The genes are TRBV29-1 and TRBJ1-2, with TRBD1 as a possible D gene (5 bases). V was trimmed by 7 bases and J by 3 bases, leaving 12 bases between them. Germline V gives CDR1 SQVTM, CDR2 ANQGSEA. The CDR3 has 12 residues. The CDR3 is CSAGTRDYGYTF. Written as DNA, the CDR3 is TGCAGCGCGGGGACGAGGGACTATGGCTACACCTTC.

This clonotype was counted only a few times. The V call is TRBV19, the J call TRBJ2-5; 8 bases agree with TRBD2. This CDR3 comprises 15 residues. The germline V gene has CDR1 LNHDA and CDR2 SQIVND (reference sequence). Trimming removed 10 bases from V and 4 bases from J; junction bases left unmatched: 14. The DNA for the CDR3 is TGTGCCACCTTAGCGGGAAAAGCTATGGGAGAGACCCAGTACTTC. This codes for CATLAGKAMGETQYF.

The CDR3 DNA reads TGCGCCAGCAAAGGGACGGTCTTGGGGATAGGGGACTATGGCTACACCTTC. Encoded protein: CASKGTVLGIGDYGYTF. The chain recombines TRBV4-3 with TRBJ1-2, with D perhaps TRBD1 (5 bases). Germline V gene sequence: CDR1 LGHNA, CDR2 YSLEER. The V end lost 7 bases, the J end lost 3 bases, and 24 bases lay between the germline ends. The CDR3 length is 17 residues.

V gene TRBV7-2 combines with J gene TRBJ1-4, with 8 bases aligning to TRBD1. Germline V gives CDR1 SGHTA, CDR2 FQGNSA. With V trimmed by 6 bases and J by 5 bases, 8 bases remained unmatched. The CDR3 contains 15 residues. The CDR3 nucleotides read TGTGCCAGCAGTTTTCCCGGGACAGGCAATGAAAAACTGTTTTTT. Its protein is CASSFPGTGNEKLFF.

This clonotype has a single count. The chain has TRBV20-1 and TRBJ1-5, with 7 bases fitting TRBD1. The CDR3 contains 13 residues. The germline gives CDR1 DFQATT, CDR2 SNEGSKA (reference sequence). Germline trimming cut 4 bases from V and 5 bases from J; bases unmatched to any gene: 5. The CDR3 region has the DNA TGCAGTGCTACTCGACAGGGTGATCAGCCCCAGCATTTT. Amino acid sequence: CSATRQGDQPQHF.

The chain combines TRBV20-1 with TRBJ2-3; 9 nucleotides align to TRBD2. Trimming cost V 2 bases and J 3 bases; bases outside gene matches: 6. Germline CDR1 is DFQATT and CDR2 is SNEGSKA (reference sequence). The CDR3 sequence is 15 residues long. CDR3 in amino acids: CSARSASGATDTQYF. Here the CDR3 DNA reads TGCAGTGCTAGATCCGCTAGCGGGGCGACAGATACGCAGTATTTT.

This clonotype was recorded at least ten times. The chain employs TRBV28 and TRBJ2-1, with TRBD2 matching over 13 bases. The ends lost 5 bases at V and 7 bases at J; junction bases unmatched: 5. Germline CDR1 is MDHEN and CDR2 is SYDVKM. The CDR3 runs to 15 residues. As DNA, the CDR3 is TGTGCCAGCAGTGGGGGACTAGCGGGGCGGAATGAGCAGTTCTTC. Its translation: CASSGGLAGRNEQFF.

This clonotype has ten or more counts. The chain links TRBV2 to TRBJ1-4; 9 bases fit TRBD1. V shed 6 bases, J shed 4 bases, and the junction held 3 bases outside the gene matches. This CDR3 region has 14 residues. Germline V gene lookup returns CDR1 SNHLY and CDR2 FYNNEI. The CDR3 region has the DNA TGTGCCAGCAGGTGGGACAGGGATAATGAAAAACTGTTTTTT. Encoded protein: CASRWDRDNEKLFF.

V and J are TRBV18 and TRBJ1-5; D is possibly TRBD1 (5 bases). Germline assignment: CDR1 KGHSH and CDR2 LQKENI. This CDR3 region has 15 residues. Trimming took off 4 bases at V and 3 bases at J, with 13 bases between the two ends. DNA of the CDR3: TGTGCCAGCTCACGGGAGGGCGGACACAATCAGCCCCAGCATTTT. This encodes CASSREGGHNQPQHF.

CDR3 region: CAWRTGQFHEQYF. In DNA form, the CDR3 reads TGTGCCTGGAGAACGGGACAGTTCCACGAGCAGTACTTC. The chain links TRBV30 to TRBJ2-7; 7 bases align to TRBD1. The CDR3 is 13 amino acids. Trimming removed 3 bases from V and 5 bases from J; junction bases left unmatched: 7. Germline V gives CDR1 GTSNPN, CDR2 SVGIG (reference sequence).

This rearrangement joins TRBV5-1 to TRBJ2-7, with a weak D call TRBD1 (6 bases). V was pared by 1 base and J by 2 bases, with 10 bases between. From germline, CDR1 is SGHRS and CDR2 YFSETQ. This CDR3 comprises 14 residues. The CDR3 is CASSLSRGTYEQYF. Here the CDR3 DNA reads TGCGCCAGCAGCTTGTCCAGGGGAACCTACGAGCAGTACTTC.

The CDR3: CASSLRGLAGARGGGRTDTQYF. The CDR3 nucleotides read TGTGCCAGCAGCTTACGAGGACTAGCGGGGGCAAGAGGGGGGGGTCGCACAGATACGCAGTATTTT. V gene TRBV7-8 combines with J gene TRBJ2-3; TRBD2 agrees at 13 bases. With 2 bases clipped from V and 1 base from J, the junction kept 18 bases outside the gene matches. Per the germline V gene, CDR1 is SGHVS and CDR2 is FQNEAQ. The CDR3 loop spans 22 amino acids. The variable domain in full, completed from reference TRBV7-8 and TRBJ2-3, reads GAGVSQSPRYKVAKRGQDVALRCDPISGHVSLFWYQQALGQGPEFLTYFQNEAQLDKSGLPSDRFFAERPEGSVSTLKIQRTQQEDSAVYLCASSLRGLAGARGGGRTDTQYFGPGTRLTVL.

The rearrangement links TRBV20-1 to TRBJ2-1; 10 bases agree with TRBD1. CDR1 is DFQATT, CDR2 SNEGSKA, per germline (reference sequence). The J segment lost 6 bases and the V segment lost 1 base, leaving 3 bases of the junction unmatched. The CDR3 loop spans 14 amino acids. As DNA, the CDR3 is TGCAGTGCTAGAGCGGGACAGGGGAGCAATGAGCAGTTCTTC. It codes for CSARAGQGSNEQFF.

The rearrangement uses TRBV9 and TRBJ2-2, with a possible D match to TRBD2 (7 bases). CDR3 length equals 15 residues. V was pared by 3 bases and J by 6 bases, with 15 bases between. From germline, CDR1 is SGDLS and CDR2 YYNGEE. CDR3 DNA sequence: TGTGCCAGCAGCGCCCCATCCGGGGGGCCCGGGGAGCTGTTTTTT. Its translation is CASSAPSGGPGELFF.

This clonotype was seen ten or more times. The chain carries TRBV2 and TRBJ1-5; TRBD1 might be the D (6 bases). V gave up 5 bases and J gave up 7 bases, with 18 bases separating them. CDR1 and CDR2 (germline): SNHLY, FYNNEI. The CDR3 spans 15 residues. The CDR3 DNA reads TGTGCCAGCAGTTACAGACCAGGGCAGGGGCAGCCCCAGCATTTT. Protein sequence: CASSYRPGQGQPQHF.

The J gene is TRBJ2-1, the V gene TRBV11-2; D tentatively fits TRBD1 or TRBD2 (5 bases each). With 3 bases removed from V and 7 bases from J, the gap between germline ends came to 25 bases. Looked up from germline, CDR1 is SGHAT and CDR2 is FQNNGV. This CDR3 region has 18 residues. The CDR3 protein is CASSFLPSAGALRNEQFF. In DNA form, the CDR3 reads TGTGCCAGCAGCTTTCTCCCCTCGGCCGGGGCCCTTCGTAATGAGCAGTTCTTC.

The count of this clonotype is one. The chain employs TRBV20-1 and TRBJ2-2; D unresolved. The V and J ends lost 3 bases and 5 bases respectively, with 4 bases between them. The germline V gene has CDR1 DFQATT and CDR2 SNEGSKA (reference sequence). The CDR3 is made up of 11 amino acids. CDR3 sequence reads: CSARYTGELFF. CDR3 nucleotides: TGCAGTGCTAGGTATACCGGGGAGCTGTTTTTT.

Worth noting for this clonotype: Since a much larger clone is just one base distant, this may be a read error. The chain uses TRBV20-1 and TRBJ2-3; D not certain. CDR3 length: 12 amino acids. CDR1 and CDR2 (germline): DFQATT, SNEGSKA (reference sequence). CDR3 loop: CSARDGTDAQYF. The CDR3 coding sequence is TGCAGTGCTAGAGATGGTACAGATGCGCAGTATTTT.

The V call is TRBV3-1, the J call TRBJ1-2, with TRBD1 identical over 7 bases. The CDR3 loop spans 15 amino acids. V was clipped by 0 bases and J by 7 bases; unmatched bases: 8. Germline assignment: CDR1 LGHDT and CDR2 YNNKEL (reference sequence). The chain's CDR3 is CASSQDPQGEGGYTF. In DNA, the CDR3 is TGTGCCAGCAGCCAAGACCCCCAGGGGGAGGGTGGCTACACCTTC. Complete variable domain (other parts from reference TRBV3-1 and TRBJ1-2): DTAVSQTPKYLVTQMGNDKSIKCEQNLGHDTMYWYKQDSKKFLKIMFSYNNKELIINETVPNRFSPKSPDKAHLNLHINSLELGDSAVYFCASSQDPQGEGGYTFGSGTRLTVV.

This clonotype was counted only a few times. This rearrangement joins TRBV6-1 to TRBJ2-1; D possibly matches TRBD1 or TRBD2 (5 bases each). Germline CDR1 MNHNS, CDR2 SASEGT. The CDR3 sequence is 15 residues long. With 5 bases removed from V and 4 bases from J, the gap between germline ends came to 15 bases. CDR3 bases: TGTGCCAGCAGTTACAAGGGGACCTATTACAATGAGCAGTTCTTC. Its protein is CASSYKGTYYNEQFF.

This clonotype was observed a handful of times. CDR3 region: CASSFQQSSYNEQFF. The CDR3 DNA reads as TGTGCCAGCAGTTTCCAACAGAGCTCCTACAATGAGCAGTTCTTC. The rearrangement uses TRBV12-3 or TRBV12-4 and TRBJ2-1, with unresolved D. Deletions cut 3 bases from V and 0 bases from J, with 9 bases between. The CDR3 has 15 residues.